This record covers a single TCR beta chain. Its antigen is undetermined. The sample comes from a study of shared clonotypes between healthy human individuals. Study results and caveats: Non-shared clonotypes had lower generation probabilities than those shared by all four donors.

Every donor was a Caucasian adult from Nashville, Tennessee. Both subsets, CD45RA+ naive and CD45RA-negative memory, were split from the CD4+ cells. The method was immunoSEQ multiplex PCR; TCRdb's version includes in-frame clones alone and lacks a portion of them. Here the sample spans around 700,000 clones, about three quarters being singletons. Sequenced: memory CD4+ T cells sorted from blood. Subset of the sample: CD45RA-negative fraction. This receptor was taken from a woman aged 30 to 39 in good health.

CDR3 bases: TGTGCCTGGAGGGGGACAGCCTCCTATGGCTACACCTTC. This codes for CAWRGTASYGYTF. The chain is built from TRBV30 and TRBJ1-2; TRBD1 matches at 7 bases. This CDR3 spans 13 amino acids. Germline V gene data show CDR1 as GTSNPN and CDR2 as SVGIG (reference sequence). With V trimmed by 3 bases and J by 4 bases, 5 bases remained unmatched.